One and the same sample provided the 27 T cell receptor beta chains below, sequenced in a study of cytomegalovirus exposure and HLA in healthy donors. PCR involved 60 Vbeta and 13 Jbeta primers. Clones were read by immunoSEQ multiplex PCR, and TCRdb kept only the in-frame ones, dropping some. The sample features under 200,000 clones, with roughly 6.7% in its top ten. Input material: PBMCs. The source of these receptors is a man aged 30-40 years in good health and CMV-seronegative.

The rearrangement uses TRBV5-5 and TRBJ1-2; 10 bases agree with TRBD1. The CDR3 is made up of 15 amino acids. Germline assignment: CDR1 SGHKS and CDR2 YYEKEE (reference sequence). The V gene end was trimmed by 0 bases and the J gene end by 8 bases; junction bases not matched to a gene: 7. CDR3: CASSLVDRGLWGYTF. For the CDR3, the DNA is TGTGCCAGCAGCTTGGTTGACAGGGGGCTGTGGGGCTACACCTTC.

The V call is TRBV30, the J call TRBJ2-5; 10 nucleotides line up with TRBD2. There are 15 residues in the CDR3. Germline values: CDR1 GTSNPN, CDR2 SVGIG (reference sequence). V lost 1 base to trimming and J lost 5 bases; unmatched junction nucleotides: 7. The CDR3 region has the DNA TGTGCCTGGAGTGCCCTAGCGGGAGCGGTGGAGACCCAGTACTTC. Protein product: CAWSALAGAVETQYF. Based on the CDR3 plus reference TRBV30 and TRBJ2-5, the full variable domain is SQTIHQWPATLVQPVGSPLSLECTVEGTSNPNLYWYRQAAGRGLQLLFYSVGIGQISSEVPQNLSASRPQDRQFILSSKKLLLSDSGFYLCAWSALAGAVETQYFGPGTRLLVL.

The rearrangement uses TRBV6-6 and TRBJ1-4; 7 positions agree with TRBD1. This CDR3 comprises 14 residues. Trimming cost V 0 bases and J 12 bases; bases outside gene matches: 7. Germline V gene sequence: CDR1 MNHNY, CDR2 SVGAGI (reference sequence). CDR3 sequence reads: CASSYSIETGELFF. In nucleotides, the CDR3 is TGTGCCAGCAGTTACTCGATCGAAACAGGGGAACTGTTTTTT.

J is TRBJ1-1 and V is TRBV7-2; 9 bases match TRBD1. The germline V gene encodes CDR1 SGHTA and CDR2 FQGNSA. The CDR3 contains 14 residues. The ends lost 3 bases at V and 4 bases at J; junction bases unmatched: 3. CDR3 DNA: TGTGCCAGCAGCTTCGACAGGGGGGGCACTGAAGCTTTCTTT. It encodes CASSFDRGGTEAFF.

J is TRBJ1-5 and V is TRBV7-8; D is unresolved. Looked up from germline, CDR1 is SGHVS and CDR2 is FQNEAQ. The CDR3 has 16 residues. Trimming pared 0 bases from V and 0 bases from J, leaving 9 bases between. CDR3 coding DNA: TGTGCCAGCAGCTTAGCGGTGGGAGCTAGCAATCAGCCCCAGCATTTT. Its translation is CASSLAVGASNQPQHF.

The rearrangement uses TRBV11-2 and TRBJ2-7; no firm D call. The V gene lost 0 bases and the J gene lost 2 bases, with 11 bases spanning the gap. There are 15 residues in the CDR3. Germline V CDR1 and CDR2: SGHAT, FQNNGV. Written as DNA, the CDR3 is TGTGCCAGCAGCTTAGAGGTACAGTTGCCCTACGAGCAGTACTTC. Translating it yields CASSLEVQLPYEQYF.

This chain uses TRBV4-2 with TRBJ2-5; 9 bases line up with TRBD2. V dropped 0 bases and J dropped 10; count of bases not matched to a gene: 9. In germline, CDR1 is LGHNA, CDR2 YNFKEQ. CDR3 length: 15 amino acids. CDR3 nucleotide sequence: TGTGCCAGCAGCCAAGATGGCGGGGGGGGCAAGGTCCAGTACTTC. This sequence encodes CASSQDGGGGKVQYF.

This chain links TRBV7-8 with TRBJ1-1; a weak D match, TRBD1 (5 bases). The CDR3 sequence is 13 residues long. Per germline, CDR1 SGHVS and CDR2 FQNEAQ. V was pared by 3 bases and J by 3 bases, with 8 bases between. CDR3 residues: CASSFTGDTEAFF. DNA of the CDR3: TGTGCCAGCAGCTTTACGGGGGACACTGAAGCTTTCTTT.

V is TRBV5-1 and J is TRBJ2-5; D might be TRBD1 (6 bases). Near its end, the DNA agrees better with TRBJ2-7, so the J call may be wrong. CDR1 and CDR2 (germline): SGHRS, YFSETQ. This CDR3 spans 14 amino acids. DNA of the CDR3: TGCGCCAGCAGCCCCGGACAGCCCTCCTACGAGCAGTACTTC. Amino acids: CASSPGQPSYEQYF.

V and J are TRBV30 and TRBJ2-5; tentative D call: TRBD1 (5 bases). Germline assignment: CDR1 GTSNPN and CDR2 SVGIG (reference sequence). V lost 7 bases, J lost 0 bases, and 9 bases lay in between. The CDR3 extends over 12 amino acids. This CDR3 reads CASSRDQETQYF. In DNA, the CDR3 is TGTGCCTCCAGCAGGGACCAAGAGACCCAGTACTTC. The variable domain in full, with the rest retrieved from reference TRBV30 and TRBJ2-5, is SQTIHQWPATLVQPVGSPLSLECTVEGTSNPNLYWYRQAAGRGLQLLFYSVGIGQISSEVPQNLSASRPQDRQFILSSKKLLLSDSGFYLCASSRDQETQYFGPGTRLLVL.

The chain couples TRBV6-6 to TRBJ1-1, with D maybe TRBD1 (6 bases). The V gene's germline CDR1 is MNHNY and CDR2 SVGAGI (reference sequence). The V gene lost 0 bases and the J gene lost 1 base, with 9 bases spanning the gap. This CDR3 comprises 15 residues. The CDR3 bases are TGTGCCAGCAGTTACTCGGGACACCCGAACACTGAAGCTTTCTTT. The encoded protein is CASSYSGHPNTEAFF.

The V gene is TRBV6-5, the J gene TRBJ1-3; unclear D gene. V lost 6 bases and J lost 3, with 12 bases in between. CDR1 MNHEY and CDR2 SVGAGI come from the germline V gene. CDR3 size: 14 residues. The CDR3 loop reads CASSLGSGGNTIYF. The CDR3, as DNA: TGTGCCAGCAGCCTCGGGTCGGGTGGAAACACCATATATTTT.

V gene TRBV18 combines with J gene TRBJ1-5; D is perhaps TRBD1 (5 bases). Per the germline V gene, CDR1 is KGHSH and CDR2 is LQKENI. The length of the CDR3 is 15 residues. V dropped 3 bases and J dropped 7 bases, with 16 bases sitting between them. CDR3: CASSPQSGAGQPQHF. The CDR3 DNA is TGTGCCAGCTCACCCCAAAGTGGGGCTGGCCAGCCCCAGCATTTT.

V gene TRBV10-2 combines with J gene TRBJ2-7; D not certain. Trimming stripped 7 bases from V and 4 bases from J, with 23 bases between. CDR3 length: 16 amino acids. Germline CDR1 WSHSY, CDR2 SAAADI. CDR3 bases: TGCGCCAGCACCGGCCTCCTTGGTAGACAACATTACGAGCAGTACTTC. Protein: CASTGLLGRQHYEQYF.

The chain uses TRBV6-1 and TRBJ1-2, with D possibly matching TRBD1 (6 bases). The CDR3 contains 13 residues. The V end lost 6 bases, the J end lost 3 bases, and 11 bases lay between the germline ends. Germline loops: CDR1 MNHNS, CDR2 SASEGT. This CDR3 reads CASSMDRDYGYTF. Written as DNA, the CDR3 is TGTGCCAGCAGCATGGACAGAGACTATGGCTACACCTTC.

The genes are TRBV27 and TRBJ2-2, with 13 bases identical to TRBD2. Germline lookup yields CDR1 MNHEY and CDR2 SMNVEV (reference sequence). The CDR3 is 19 residues long. V dropped 4 bases and J dropped 6; count of bases not matched to a gene: 14. DNA for the CDR3: TGTGCCAGCAGTTCTCGATGGACTAGCGGGGGCCTAGGGGCCGGGGAGCTGTTTTTT. Its protein product is CASSSRWTSGGLGAGELFF.

The CDR3 loop is CASSEDTGNYGYTF. The CDR3 nucleotides are TGTGCCAGCAGTGAAGATACAGGGAACTATGGCTACACCTTC. V gene TRBV6-1 combines with J gene TRBJ1-2, with a tentative D call TRBD1 (6 bases). The CDR3 spans 14 residues. V was shortened by 1 base and J by 2 bases, with 8 bases between the two germline ends. Per the germline V gene, CDR1 is MNHNS and CDR2 is SASEGT.

The V call is TRBV6-1, the J call TRBJ2-7; D perhaps matches TRBD1 (5 bases). The length of the CDR3 is 14 residues. Trimming stripped 1 base from V and 5 bases from J, with 12 bases between. Per germline, CDR1 MNHNS and CDR2 SASEGT. CDR3 coding DNA: TGTGCCAGCAGTGAAGGTCAGGGTGGTGACGAGCAGTACTTC. It yields the protein CASSEGQGGDEQYF.

This rearrangement joins TRBV7-2 to TRBJ1-6, with D possibly TRBD1 on 6 matching bases. V lost 5 bases to trimming and J lost 7 bases, with 15 bases between them. The germline CDR1 and CDR2 sequences are SGHTA and FQGNSA. This CDR3 is built from 15 residues. CDR3 in amino acids: CASSLLQGVNSPLHF. The CDR3 DNA follows: TGTGCCAGCAGCCTCCTACAGGGTGTCAATTCACCCCTCCACTTT. Variable domain in full (rest from reference TRBV7-2 and TRBJ1-6): GAGVSQSPSNKVTEKGKDVELRCDPISGHTALYWYRQSLGQGLEFLIYFQGNSAPDKSGLPSDRFSAERTGGSVSTLTIQRTQQEDSAVYLCASSLLQGVNSPLHFGNGTRLTVT.

The chain combines TRBV5-1 with TRBJ2-5, with D tentatively TRBD2 (6 bases). V gave up 0 bases and J gave up 2 bases, with 14 bases separating them. Germline lookup yields CDR1 SGHRS and CDR2 YFSETQ. The CDR3 spans 16 residues. DNA for the CDR3: TGCGCCAGCAGCTTGGGGGTAGCGGAGCTACAAGAGACCCAGTACTTC. Its translation is CASSLGVAELQETQYF.

The chain links TRBV9 to TRBJ2-5; TRBD2 matches 13 bases. This CDR3 comprises 16 residues. Trimming took 2 bases from V and 4 from J; bases not matched to a gene: 5. Germline V gene sequence: CDR1 SGDLS, CDR2 YYNGEE. The CDR3 DNA reads as TGTGCCAGCAGCGTCGGACTAGCGGGAGTCGGAGAGACCCAGTACTTC. This gives the protein CASSVGLAGVGETQYF.

V and J are TRBV18 and TRBJ2-4; 13 bases are shared with TRBD2. Germline V gene data show CDR1 as KGHSH and CDR2 as LQKENI. J was trimmed by 5 bases and V by 1 base; bases with no gene match: 2. The CDR3 is 16 residues long. The CDR3 sequence: CASSPLTSGRQNIQYF. CDR3 coding DNA: TGTGCCAGCTCACCACTGACTAGCGGGAGGCAAAACATTCAGTACTTC.

The chain joins TRBV6-6 to TRBJ2-3; 7 bases fit TRBD2. Losses at the gene ends were 4 bases for V and 4 bases for J; bases not matched to a gene: 8. CDR1 is MNHNY, CDR2 SVGAGI, per germline (reference sequence). The CDR3 covers 15 residues. The CDR3 DNA sequence: TGTGCCAGCAGTTCGGCGCGGGAGCTGCCAGATACGCAGTATTTT. Translation gives CASSSARELPDTQYF.

J is TRBJ2-1 and V is TRBV2; D is possibly TRBD2 (6 bases). Germline-derived CDR1 and CDR2 are SNHLY and FYNNEI. The CDR3 has 14 amino acids. The CDR3 loop is CAIEGPTRGNEQFF. The CDR3 nucleotides read TGTGCTATAGAGGGCCCGACGCGGGGTAATGAGCAGTTCTTC.

The J gene is TRBJ1-2, the V gene TRBV6-5; 10 bases match TRBD1. This CDR3 has 15 residues. V lost 2 bases to trimming and J lost 3 bases; unmatched junction nucleotides: 3. Germline V CDR1 and CDR2: MNHEY, SVGAGI. The CDR3 DNA reads as TGTGCCAGCAGTTACCCGGGACAGGGGTACTATGGCTACACCTTC. It codes for CASSYPGQGYYGYTF.

The rearrangement uses TRBV30 and TRBJ2-7, with D possibly matching TRBD1 (5 bases). CDR1 GTSNPN and CDR2 SVGIG come from the germline V gene (reference sequence). V lost 3 bases and J 1 base, leaving 16 bases between the germline ends. This CDR3 region has 15 residues. DNA for the CDR3: TGTGCCTGGAGGGCCCAAGGGGAAGGGTCCTACGAGCAGTACTTC. The encoded protein is CAWRAQGEGSYEQYF.

The rearrangement links TRBV7-9 to TRBJ1-3; 7 bases line up with TRBD1. This CDR3 region has 17 residues. V lost 4 bases and J lost 0; bases outside the gene matches: 9. Per the germline V gene, CDR1 is SEHNR and CDR2 is FQNEAQ (reference sequence). This CDR3 reads CASSSGRQGGSGNTIYF. CDR3 DNA: TGTGCCAGCAGCTCAGGCCGGCAGGGGGGCTCTGGAAACACCATATATTTT.